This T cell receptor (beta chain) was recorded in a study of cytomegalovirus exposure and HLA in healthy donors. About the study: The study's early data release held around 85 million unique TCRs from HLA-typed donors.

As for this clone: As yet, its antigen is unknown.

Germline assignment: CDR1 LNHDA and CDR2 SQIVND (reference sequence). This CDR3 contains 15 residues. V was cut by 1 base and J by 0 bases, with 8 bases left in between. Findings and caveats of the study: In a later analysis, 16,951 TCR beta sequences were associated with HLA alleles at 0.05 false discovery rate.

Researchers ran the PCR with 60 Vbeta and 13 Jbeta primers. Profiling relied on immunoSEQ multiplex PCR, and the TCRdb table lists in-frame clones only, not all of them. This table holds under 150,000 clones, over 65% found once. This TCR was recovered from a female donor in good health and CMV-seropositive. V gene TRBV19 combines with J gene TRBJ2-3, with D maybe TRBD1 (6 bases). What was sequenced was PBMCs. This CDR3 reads CASSIGTVSTDTQYF. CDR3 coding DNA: TGTGCCAGTAGTATAGGGACAGTGAGCACAGATACGCAGTATTTT. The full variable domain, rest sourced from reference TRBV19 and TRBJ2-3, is DGGITQSPKYLFRKEGQNVTLSCEQNLNHDAMYWYRQDPGQGLRLIYYSQIVNDFQKGDIAEGYSVSREKKESFPLTVTSAQKNPTAFYLCASSIGTVSTDTQYFGPGTRLTVL.